This T cell receptor (beta chain) came from a study of PD-1 blockade in classical Hodgkin lymphoma. The study's findings and limits: Healthy donors were reported to have higher baseline TCR diversity than newly diagnosed patients. Whereas CD4+ TCR diversity had risen significantly by C4D1, CD8+ TCR diversity had not. The baseline diversity of complete responders showed similarity to that of newly diagnosed patients.

Deletions cut 1 base from V and 1 base from J, with 11 bases between. Germline assignment: CDR1 SGHDN and CDR2 FVKESK. The CDR3 spans 17 residues. Relapse after autologous stem cell transplantation occurred in every patient, and brentuximab vedotin exposure varied. For this clone: Its matching antigen is unknown.

Only in-frame clones appear in the TCRdb table, and some are missing; sequencing was by immunoSEQ multiplex PCR. The repertoire holds 20,000 to 25,000 clones, with 80% as singletons. The source is a human donor with classical Hodgkin lymphoma. The chain couples TRBV14 to TRBJ2-6; D is unclear. Here the sequenced sample was peripheral blood mononuclear cells (PBMCs), taken at baseline. CDR3 residues: CASSQGHARSGANVLTF. CDR3 nucleotides: TGTGCCAGCAGCCAAGGTCATGCCCGATCTGGGGCCAACGTCCTGACTTTC. The whole variable domain, filled in from reference TRBV14 and TRBJ2-6, reads EAGVTQFPSHSVIEKGQTVTLRCDPISGHDNLYWYRRVMGKEIKFLLHFVKESKQDESGMPNNRFLAERTGGTYSTLKVQPAELEDSGVYFCASSQGHARSGANVLTFGAGSRLTVL.